One T cell receptor beta chain is described in this entry. What it recognizes is unknown. This entry is derived from a study of cytomegalovirus exposure and HLA in healthy donors. Regarding the study as a whole: Analysis was carried out at a later point, and it linked a missense DCLRE1C variant to TCR beta V- and J-gene trimming.

Amplification used 60 Vbeta primers and 13 Jbeta primers. Under the authors' procedure: A follow-up analysis tallied tens of millions of unique TCR beta chains, roughly 11 million shared. The data were produced by immunoSEQ multiplex PCR, yet TCRdb's version contains in-frame clones alone and is incomplete. V, J and clone size are those of that table, while D and trimming were read from the DNA. The table lists 140,000 or so clones, over 75% of them singletons. V lost 5 bases, J lost 0 bases, and 17 bases stayed unmatched. CDR1 and CDR2 from the germline V gene are SGHVS and FQNEAQ. CDR3 length: 19 residues.

The receptor was derived from a woman in her twenties or thirties in good health and CMV-seronegative. This chain joins TRBV7-8 and TRBJ2-7; 9 nucleotides agree with TRBD1. Sequencing was performed on PBMCs. The CDR3 sequence: CASSTGGQGPPSSSYEQYF. DNA of the CDR3: TGTGCCAGCAGCACGGGTGGACAGGGGCCACCCTCCAGCTCCTACGAGCAGTACTTC.